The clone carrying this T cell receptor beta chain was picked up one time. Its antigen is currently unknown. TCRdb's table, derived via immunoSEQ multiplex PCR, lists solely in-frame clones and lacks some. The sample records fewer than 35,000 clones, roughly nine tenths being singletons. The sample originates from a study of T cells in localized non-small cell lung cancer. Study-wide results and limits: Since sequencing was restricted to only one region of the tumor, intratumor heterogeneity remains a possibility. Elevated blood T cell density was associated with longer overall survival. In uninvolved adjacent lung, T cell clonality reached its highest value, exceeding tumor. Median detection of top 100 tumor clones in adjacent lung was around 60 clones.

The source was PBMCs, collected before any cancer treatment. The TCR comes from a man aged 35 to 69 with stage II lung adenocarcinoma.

Here the CDR3 DNA reads TGTGCCAGCAAGACCGGGACCCACGGGGAGCTGTTTTTT. Protein product: CASKTGTHGELFF. The chain employs TRBV28 and TRBJ2-2; D is tentatively TRBD1 or TRBD2 (5 bases each). Germline CDR1 reads MDHEN; CDR2 reads SYDVKM. With 7 bases removed from V and 7 bases from J, the gap between germline ends came to 13 bases. The length of the CDR3 is 13 residues.